Listed below are T cell receptor beta chains from one sample, sequenced in a study of T cell responses to AZD1222 COVID-19 vaccine. Profiling relied on immunoSEQ multiplex PCR, and the TCRdb table lists in-frame clones only, not all of them. The sample has over 65,000 clones, approximately 90% seen once; the top ten hold around 5%. The sequencing used peripheral blood, collected on day 0 of AZD1222 vaccination. These TCRs come from an adult in good health. CDR3s leave out the opening cysteine and the closing phenylalanine or tryptophan. Fields, in order: J gene, D gene, V gene, CDR3 protein. D genes are given only for firm matches.

TRBJ2-7 TRBD1 TRBV6-5 ASSYRTGVADEQY
TRBJ1-2 . TRBV7-2 ASSRGINNYGYT
TRBJ2-1 TRBD2 TRBV6-5 ATTVAGGEFNEQF
TRBJ1-4 TRBD1 TRBV30 AWSLQGAGEKLF
TRBJ1-2 TRBD1 TRBV5-1 ASSPRTGGGYGYT
TRBJ2-3 . TRBV7-9 ASSLGGIDTDTQY
TRBJ2-2 . TRBV3-1/TRBV3-2 ASSQVDSDTGELF
TRBJ1-1 . TRBV6-2/TRBV6-3 ASSYSIGVTEAF
TRBJ2-3 . TRBV4-2 ASSQGLASTDTQY
TRBJ1-6 . TRBV19 ASSMGRRIDSPLH
TRBJ1-1 . TRBV6-2/TRBV6-3 ASSAPGGGTEAF
TRBJ1-4 . TRBV7-2 ASSALGRGNEKLF
TRBJ1-5 TRBD1 TRBV28 ASRRGTGGFSNQPQH
TRBJ2-1 . TRBV6-8 ASSPTPRASDSYNEQF
TRBJ1-6 . TRBV6-2/TRBV6-3 ASSYVSSYNSPLH
TRBJ2-6 . TRBV30 ASRSGANVLT
TRBJ1-2 . TRBV2 ASSPPAGGYT